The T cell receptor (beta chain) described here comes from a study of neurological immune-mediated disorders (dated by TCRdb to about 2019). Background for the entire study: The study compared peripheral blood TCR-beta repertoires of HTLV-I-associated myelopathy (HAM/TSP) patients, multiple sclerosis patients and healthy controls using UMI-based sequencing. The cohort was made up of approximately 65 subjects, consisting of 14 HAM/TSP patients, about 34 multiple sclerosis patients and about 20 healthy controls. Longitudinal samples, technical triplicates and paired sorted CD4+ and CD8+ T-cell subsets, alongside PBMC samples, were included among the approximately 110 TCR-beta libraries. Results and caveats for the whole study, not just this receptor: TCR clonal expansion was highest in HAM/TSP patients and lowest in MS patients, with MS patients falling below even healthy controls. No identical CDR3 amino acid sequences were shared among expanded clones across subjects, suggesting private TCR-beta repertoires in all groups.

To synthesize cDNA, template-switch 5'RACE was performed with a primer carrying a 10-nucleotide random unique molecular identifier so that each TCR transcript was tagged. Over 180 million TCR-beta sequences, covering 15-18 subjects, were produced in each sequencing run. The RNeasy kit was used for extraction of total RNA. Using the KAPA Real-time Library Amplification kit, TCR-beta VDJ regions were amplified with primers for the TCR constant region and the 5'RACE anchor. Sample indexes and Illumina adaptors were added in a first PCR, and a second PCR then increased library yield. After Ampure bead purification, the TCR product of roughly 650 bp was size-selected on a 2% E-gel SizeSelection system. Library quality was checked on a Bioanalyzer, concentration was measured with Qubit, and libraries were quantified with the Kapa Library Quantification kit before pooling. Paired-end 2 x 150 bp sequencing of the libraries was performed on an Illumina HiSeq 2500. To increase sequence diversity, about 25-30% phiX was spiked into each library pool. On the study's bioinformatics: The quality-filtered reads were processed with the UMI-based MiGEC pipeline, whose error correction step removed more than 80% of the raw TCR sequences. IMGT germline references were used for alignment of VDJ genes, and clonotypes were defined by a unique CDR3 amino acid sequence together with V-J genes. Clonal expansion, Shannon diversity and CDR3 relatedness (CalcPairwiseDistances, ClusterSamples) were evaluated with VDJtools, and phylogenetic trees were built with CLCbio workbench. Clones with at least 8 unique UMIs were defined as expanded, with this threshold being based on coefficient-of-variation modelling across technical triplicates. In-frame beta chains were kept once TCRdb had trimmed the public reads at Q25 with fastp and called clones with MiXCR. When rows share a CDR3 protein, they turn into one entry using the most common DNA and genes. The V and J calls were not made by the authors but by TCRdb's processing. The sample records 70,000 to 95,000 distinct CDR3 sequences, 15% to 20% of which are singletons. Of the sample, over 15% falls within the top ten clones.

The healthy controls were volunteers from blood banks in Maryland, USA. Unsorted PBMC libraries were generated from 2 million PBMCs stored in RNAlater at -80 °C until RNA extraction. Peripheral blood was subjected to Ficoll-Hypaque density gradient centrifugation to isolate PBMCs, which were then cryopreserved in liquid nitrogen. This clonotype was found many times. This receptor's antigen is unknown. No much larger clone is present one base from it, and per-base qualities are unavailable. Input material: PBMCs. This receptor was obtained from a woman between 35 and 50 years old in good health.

Read as DNA, the sequence is TGTGCCAGCAGCTTAGGGGGAGTGGGGAGCTCACCCCTCCACTTT. The translation is CASSLGGVGSSPLHF. The chain is encoded by TRBV7-2 joined to TRBJ1-6, with no confident D gene call. CDR1 and CDR2 were assigned from the germline V gene as SGHTA and FQGNSA. The CDR3 runs 15 residues from the cysteine to the phenylalanine. Just CDR3 DNA is preserved here, 45 bases in frame from base 1. Trimming removed 1 base from V and 10 bases from J, leaving 14 bases between the germline ends.